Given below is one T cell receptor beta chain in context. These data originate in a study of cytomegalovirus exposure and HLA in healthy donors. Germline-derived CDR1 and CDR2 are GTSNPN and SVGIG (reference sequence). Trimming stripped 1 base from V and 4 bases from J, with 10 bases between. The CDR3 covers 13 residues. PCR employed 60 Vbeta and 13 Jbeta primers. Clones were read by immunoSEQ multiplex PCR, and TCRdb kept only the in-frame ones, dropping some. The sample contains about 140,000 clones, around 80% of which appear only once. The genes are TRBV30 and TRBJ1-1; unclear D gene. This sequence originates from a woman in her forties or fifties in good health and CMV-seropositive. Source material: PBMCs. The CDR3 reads CAWSGFRGTEAFF. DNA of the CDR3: TGTGCCTGGAGTGGGTTCCGCGGCACTGAAGCTTTCTTT.